This TCR beta chain was obtained from a study of shared T cell receptors in the human thymus (dated by TCRdb to about 2021). The study in broad terms: The study examined how self-reactive, shared T-cell receptor alpha chains are generated in the human thymus.

Taken from cysteine to phenylalanine, the CDR3 has 16 residues. The CDR3 DNA has 48 bases and is translated from base 1. CDR1 and CDR2, per the germline V gene (reference sequence), are SGHNT and YYREEE. Trimming takes 5 bases from V and 2 bases from J, and the germline ends sit 16 bases apart. Library construction relied on the immunoSEQ multiplex PCR assay. This is the immuneACCESS table as TCRdb keeps it, with only in-frame sequences that have V and J called. A part of the clones is gone; compared with another copy, unresolved V genes explain less than half, and the rest is unexplained. This sample lists over 350,000 clones; more than 85% were detected once. The ten top clones hold approximately 0.018% of the sample. This clone was counted between two and nine times. It has no known antigen specificity. Base qualities are not recorded, but no much larger clone differs from it by a single base.

The source material was thymocytes. The chain was built from TRBV5-4 and TRBJ2-2; perhaps TRBD1 is the D gene, with 6 bases matching. This clonotype originated in a human donor. The DNA is TGTGCCAGCAGTTCCGGTGACAGGCCCAACACCGGGGAGCTGTTTTTT. Translated, this gives CASSSGDRPNTGELFF.